The 21 T cell receptor beta chains presented below share a single source sample, sequenced in a study of blood T cell repertoires in COVID-19. Libraries were prepared by immunoSEQ multiplex PCR; TCRdb keeps only in-frame clonotypes and omits some of them. The table has 60,000 or so clones, over 75% seen once. Source material: peripheral blood. These receptors were obtained from a man aged 55 to 69 with active or convalescent COVID-19.

This chain connects TRBV7-8 to TRBJ1-2; D not certain. This CDR3 is 14 amino acids long. V lost 4 bases to trimming and J lost 8 bases, with 17 bases between them. Germline CDR1 reads SGHVS; CDR2 reads FQNEAQ. The CDR3 coding sequence is TGTGCCAGCAGCTCATCTGTGGGGTCGGGAGGCTACACCTTC. Protein: CASSSSVGSGGYTF.

This chain links TRBV4-1 with TRBJ1-1; D is perhaps TRBD1 (6 bases). The CDR3 has 15 amino acids. V lost 1 base and J lost 4, with 13 bases in between. CDR1 MGHRA and CDR2 YSYEKL come from the germline V gene. The CDR3 DNA reads as TGCGCCAGCAGCCAAGTTGGAAGAGGGGGCACTGAAGCTTTCTTT. This gives the protein CASSQVGRGGTEAFF.

The J gene is TRBJ2-5, the V gene TRBV3-1 (or the pseudogene TRBV3-2); D is perhaps TRBD1 (5 bases). The V end lost 0 bases, the J end lost 1 base, and 9 bases lay between the germline ends. The CDR3 is made up of 15 amino acids. Germline CDR1 LGHDT, CDR2 YNNKEL (reference sequence). The CDR3: CASSQDRGRQETQYF. For the CDR3, the DNA is TGTGCCAGCAGCCAAGATAGGGGCCGCCAAGAGACCCAGTACTTC.

This clone was observed once. The rearrangement links TRBV18 to TRBJ2-7, with 7 positions matching TRBD1. The junction had 5 bases not matched to a gene; V was cut back by 3 bases and J by 3 bases. Germline V gene data show CDR1 as KGHSH and CDR2 as LQKENI. CDR3 size: 14 residues. This CDR3 is CASSPTTGNYEQYF. For the CDR3, the DNA is TGTGCCAGCTCACCGACGACAGGGAACTACGAGCAGTACTTC. Full variable domain (missing parts from reference TRBV18 and TRBJ2-7): NAGVMQNPRHLVRRRGQEARLRCSPMKGHSHVYWYRQLPEEGLKFMVYLQKENIIDESGMPKERFSAEFPKEGPSILRIQQVVRGDSAAYFCASSPTTGNYEQYFGPGTRLTVT.

The V gene is TRBV30, the J gene TRBJ1-1, with TRBD1 identical over 7 bases. Trimming removed 2 bases from V and 5 bases from J; junction bases left unmatched: 5. This CDR3 has 13 amino acids. Looked up from germline, CDR1 is GTSNPN and CDR2 is SVGIG (reference sequence). CDR3 DNA sequence: TGTGCCTGGAGTCCAACAGGGGATACTGAAGCTTTCTTT. Protein product: CAWSPTGDTEAFF.

The rearrangement uses TRBV3-1 (or the pseudogene TRBV3-2) and TRBJ1-1; 11 positions agree with TRBD1. The length of the CDR3 is 18 residues. With V trimmed by 3 bases and J by 1 base, 10 bases remained unmatched. Germline assignment: CDR1 LGHDT and CDR2 YNNKEL (reference sequence). The DNA for the CDR3 is TGTGCCAGCAGCCAGCAGGACAGGGGGCTGATGGGGAACACTGAAGCTTTCTTT. Translated: CASSQQDRGLMGNTEAFF.

This chain links TRBV21-1 with TRBJ1-5; the DNA was not compared with TRBD1, the D call given in the table. TRBV21-1 is recorded as a pseudogene. This CDR3 region has 15 residues. The CDR3 protein is CASKPGGSGNQPQHF. The CDR3 DNA is TGTGCCAGCAAACCAGGGGGTTCGGGCAATCAGCCCCAGCATTTT.

The CDR3 nucleotides read TGTGCCAGCAGCTCGACTAGCGGGGGGCCATTGAATGAGCAGTTCTTC. Translated, it gives CASSSTSGGPLNEQFF. The chain couples TRBV7-3 to TRBJ2-1, with 13 bases aligning to TRBD2. The V gene's germline CDR1 is SGHTA and CDR2 FQGTGA. With 4 bases clipped from V and 7 bases from J, the junction kept 7 bases outside the gene matches. This CDR3 contains 16 residues.

This clone appeared a few times. The chain uses TRBV18 and TRBJ1-5; no clear D gene. This CDR3 is built from 13 residues. Trimming cost V 2 bases and J 6 bases, with 8 bases left between them. Germline-derived CDR1 and CDR2 are KGHSH and LQKENI. The CDR3 DNA follows: TGTGCCAGCTCACCAGAAGCGGGTCAGCCCCAGCATTTT. Translated: CASSPEAGQPQHF. The entire variable domain, with the rest obtained from reference TRBV18 and TRBJ1-5, is as follows: NAGVMQNPRHLVRRRGQEARLRCSPMKGHSHVYWYRQLPEEGLKFMVYLQKENIIDESGMPKERFSAEFPKEGPSILRIQQVVRGDSAAYFCASSPEAGQPQHFGDGTRLSIL.

The V gene is TRBV7-3, the J gene TRBJ1-3; D may be TRBD1 (6 bases). The V and J ends lost 4 bases and 0 bases respectively, with 16 bases between them. The V gene's germline CDR1 is SGHTA and CDR2 FQGTGA. The CDR3 totals 17 residues. The CDR3 nucleotides read TGTGCCAGCAGCTCGCGAGTTACAGGGAGCTCTGGAAACACCATATATTTT. Its protein product is CASSSRVTGSSGNTIYF.

The rearrangement links TRBV29-1 to TRBJ1-2; no reliable D call. Germline V gene sequence: CDR1 SQVTM, CDR2 ANQGSEA. CDR3 length equals 10 residues. V shed 4 bases and J shed 7 bases, with 7 bases lying between them. In nucleotides, the CDR3 is TGCAGCGTTGGTTCGTTTGGCTACACCTTC. Translation gives CSVGSFGYTF. The full variable domain, with the rest looked up from reference TRBV29-1 and TRBJ1-2, is SAVISQKPSRDICQRGTSLTIQCQVDSQVTMMFWYRQQPGQSLTLIATANQGSEATYESGFVIDKFPISRPNLTFSTLTVSNMSPEDSSIYLCSVGSFGYTFGSGTRLTVV.

CDR3 coding DNA: TGTGCCAGCTCGCAGACCCGACAGCCGAATGAAAAACTGTTTTTT. Its translation is CASSQTRQPNEKLFF. The rearrangement links TRBV18 to TRBJ1-4, with a weak D call TRBD1 (5 bases). CDR1 is KGHSH, CDR2 LQKENI, per germline. The CDR3 has 15 amino acids. V was shortened by 6 bases and J by 5 bases, with 16 bases between the two germline ends.

The rearrangement links TRBV23-1 to TRBJ1-1; 9 bases are a match to TRBD1. TRBV23-1 is an ORF, and what it does is uncertain. This CDR3 has 19 amino acids. V trimming: 2 bases; J trimming: 5 bases; junction bases outside the gene matches: 18. CDR3 DNA sequence: TGCGCCAGCAGTCAACTGGGGTATAAAGGACAGGGGATGGGGACTGAAGCTTTCTTT. This codes for CASSQLGYKGQGMGTEAFF.

This clone came up a few times. The chain has TRBV5-1 and TRBJ1-2; 7 positions match TRBD1. The CDR3 is 14 amino acids. With V trimmed by 4 bases and J by 6 bases, 9 bases remained unmatched. Germline CDR1 and CDR2: SGHRS and YFSETQ. CDR3 in amino acids: CASSTMTGSDGYTF. DNA for the CDR3: TGCGCCAGCAGCACCATGACAGGGTCCGATGGCTACACCTTC. The full variable domain, in which reference TRBV5-1 and TRBJ1-2 provide the parts outside the CDR3, is KAGVTQTPRYLIKTRGQQVTLSCSPISGHRSVSWYQQTPGQGLQFLFEYFSETQRNKGNFPGRFSGRQFSNSRSEMNVSTLELGDSALYLCASSTMTGSDGYTFGSGTRLTVV.

The chain uses TRBV4-1 and TRBJ1-5; D gene uncertain. Trimming left V 3 bases short and J 6 bases short, with 15 bases between. The CDR3 spans 15 residues. Germline V CDR1 and CDR2: MGHRA, YSYEKL. The DNA for the CDR3 is TGCGCCAGCAGCCATCCTGGACTTGTGCGTCAGCCCCAGCATTTT. It yields the protein CASSHPGLVRQPQHF.

This clone showed up just a few times. The V and J genes are TRBV7-8 and TRBJ2-7; possibly TRBD2 for D (6 bases). Germline CDR1 and CDR2: SGHVS and FQNEAQ. The V and J ends lost 5 bases and 7 bases respectively, with 18 bases between them. The CDR3 is made up of 14 amino acids. The CDR3 here is CASSPGLILGEQYF. Here the CDR3 DNA reads TGTGCCAGCAGCCCAGGACTAATACTGGGGGAGCAGTACTTC.

This clone was picked up one time. This chain connects TRBV15 to TRBJ2-3; 10 bases match TRBD1. With V trimmed by 8 bases and J by 0 bases, 5 bases remained unmatched. This CDR3 is 15 amino acids long. Per the germline V gene, CDR1 is LNHNV and CDR2 is YYDKDF (reference sequence). The CDR3 spells CATDRTGGSTDTQYF. For the CDR3, the DNA is TGTGCCACCGACCGGACAGGGGGTAGCACAGATACGCAGTATTTT.

This clone appeared once. The chain joins TRBV12-3 or TRBV12-4 to TRBJ1-2, with D unclear. V was trimmed by 5 bases and J by 2 bases, leaving 9 bases between them. The CDR3 length is 13 residues. The chain's CDR3 is CASSPRSNYGYTF. For the CDR3, the DNA is TGTGCCAGCAGTCCCAGGTCCAACTATGGCTACACCTTC.

The CDR3 protein is CAYEVGTKQFF. The CDR3 nucleotides are TGTGCCTACGAGGTGGGGACTAAGCAGTTCTTC. The chain combines TRBV25-1 with TRBJ2-1; 7 nucleotides match TRBD2. This CDR3 comprises 11 residues. The trim removed 11 bases at V and 11 bases at J, leaving 9 bases unmatched. Germline V gives CDR1 MGHDK, CDR2 SYGVNS.

The V and J genes are TRBV24-1 and TRBJ2-5; 9 positions match TRBD2. The germline V gene has CDR1 KGHDR and CDR2 SFDVKD. This CDR3 has 15 amino acids. V was clipped by 5 bases and J by 4 bases; unmatched bases: 7. Written as DNA, the CDR3 is TGTGCCACCAGTGTACAGCGGGGGGTAGCAGAGACCCAGTACTTC. Encoded protein: CATSVQRGVAETQYF.

The V call is TRBV28, the J call TRBJ2-3, with TRBD1 identical over 10 bases. The CDR3 covers 16 residues. CDR1 is MDHEN, CDR2 SYDVKM, per germline. V gave up 1 base and J gave up 4 bases; unmatched junction bases: 5. The CDR3 DNA reads as TGTGCCAGCAGTTTATCGACAGGGGGCAATTCAGATACGCAGTATTTT. Protein sequence: CASSLSTGGNSDTQYF. Variable domain in full (rest from reference TRBV28 and TRBJ2-3): DVKVTQSSRYLVKRTGEKVFLECVQDMDHENMFWYRQDPGLGLRLIYFSYDVKMKEKGDIPEGYSVSREKKERFSLILESASTNQTSMYLCASSLSTGGNSDTQYFGPGTRLTVL.